This T cell receptor beta chain was captured in a study of cytomegalovirus exposure and HLA in healthy donors. Comment on this clone: Antigen unknown.

The study's findings and limits: No immune exposure information besides CMV serostatus was available.

CDR1 and CDR2 from the germline V gene are SGHRS and YFSETQ. The V gene end was trimmed by 4 bases and the J gene end by 8 bases; junction bases not matched to a gene: 5. The CDR3 is made up of 14 amino acids. 60 Vbeta and 13 Jbeta primers were used in PCR. Generated by immunoSEQ multiplex PCR, the TCRdb table keeps only in-frame clones and is missing some. The sample consists of about 200,000 clones, roughly four fifths of them appearing once. Regarding donors, all were healthy bone marrow donors. Sequences were obtained from PBMCs. The V gene is TRBV5-1, the J gene TRBJ1-4; 10 positions match TRBD1. The TCR originated in a man in his late teens or twenties in good health and CMV-seronegative. The CDR3 protein is CASSLGQGYEKLFF. Here the CDR3 DNA reads TGCGCCAGCAGCCTGGGACAGGGGTACGAAAAACTGTTTTTT.